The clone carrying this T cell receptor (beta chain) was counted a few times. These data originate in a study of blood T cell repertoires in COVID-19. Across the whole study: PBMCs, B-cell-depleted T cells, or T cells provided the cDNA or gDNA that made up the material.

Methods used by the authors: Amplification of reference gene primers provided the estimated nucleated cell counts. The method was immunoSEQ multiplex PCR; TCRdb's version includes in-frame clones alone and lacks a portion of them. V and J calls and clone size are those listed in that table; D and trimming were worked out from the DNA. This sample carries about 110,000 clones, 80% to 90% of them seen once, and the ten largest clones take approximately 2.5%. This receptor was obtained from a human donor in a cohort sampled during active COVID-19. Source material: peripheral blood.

The CDR3 region has the DNA TGTGCCAGCAGTTATAGTCGACAGGTCACCGGGGAGCTGTTTTTT. It yields the protein CASSYSRQVTGELFF. The V and J genes are TRBV6-5 and TRBJ2-2; possible D gene TRBD1, 6 bases. Trimming cost V 3 bases and J 4 bases, with 12 bases left between them. Germline CDR1 reads MNHEY; CDR2 reads SVGAGI. The CDR3 loop spans 15 amino acids.